This T cell receptor beta chain comes out of a study of T cell responses to AZD1222 COVID-19 vaccine. About the research overall: Investigators merged groups given second doses at roughly 4 or roughly 12 weeks. Study outcomes and limitations: A mostly white British donor set with more females was recruited, and clonal diversity was possibly underestimated. Nearly half of the spike-specific TCRs reportedly recognize variant regions that carry no mutations. Spike was spanned by vaccine-associated CD4 TCRs, with dominance at 160-218 and 743-854.

This clone has more than one count but fewer than ten. Its antigen is not known. The method was immunoSEQ multiplex PCR; TCRdb's version includes in-frame clones alone and lacks a portion of them. Of about 130,000 clones detected, 93% appear once; the ten largest clones hold under 4%. The V and J ends lost 4 bases and 6 bases respectively, with 10 bases between them. This CDR3 comprises 12 residues. Per germline, CDR1 SGHRS and CDR2 YFSETQ. The chain joins TRBV5-1 to TRBJ1-2, with D possibly being TRBD1 (5 bases). The sample here was peripheral blood, taken on day 0 of AZD1222 vaccination. The clonotype was recovered from an adult in good health. The CDR3 DNA sequence: TGCGCCAGCAGCCTGATGGGGGATGGCTACACCTTC. It specifies CASSLMGDGYTF.